Presented here are 7 T cell receptor beta chains from one specimen sequenced in a study of CD8+CD57+ T cells in acquired aplastic anemia. Genomic DNA constituted the template upon which TCR beta VDJ and CDR3 profiling was performed. TCRdb reanalysed the reads using MiXCR and keeps one entry per CDR3 protein. The sample contains under 200,000 distinct CDR3 sequences, roughly 50% of which appear only once. For sequencing, patients were chosen who had shown expansion of CD8+CD57+ cells by flow cytometry. Sequencing was carried out using sorted CD4+, CD8+, or CD8+CD57+ T cells (not recorded which) from PBMCs. The receptor set was obtained from a human donor with aplastic anemia.

This chain connects TRBV10-3 to TRBJ1-2; 7 bases align to TRBD1. Germline assignment: CDR1 ENHRY and CDR2 SYGVKD. The CDR3 has 14 amino acids. The V segment lost 3 bases and the J segment 3 bases; nucleotides outside the gene matches: 4. The DNA of the CDR3 is TGTGCCATCAGTGAATCGGGACAGTACTATGGCTACACCTTC. It is translated as CAISESGQYYGYTF.

The table lists this clonotype with many counts. DNA for the CDR3: TGTGCCACCAGTGATTTGGAGTTTTACGGAGGGAGCACAGATACGCAGTATTTT. Translated: CATSDLEFYGGSTDTQYF. The chain is built from TRBV24-1 and TRBJ2-3; D may be TRBD2 (6 bases). The germline V gene has CDR1 KGHDR and CDR2 SFDVKD. The CDR3 consists of 18 residues. V lost 0 bases and J 0 bases, leaving 15 bases between the germline ends.

This chain uses TRBV29-1 with TRBJ2-1; the match to TRBD2 covers 7 bases. The CDR3 is 14 amino acids. Germline-derived CDR1 and CDR2 are SQVTM and ANQGSEA. The junction had 11 bases not matched to a gene; V was cut back by 6 bases and J by 6 bases. For the CDR3, the DNA is TGCAGCGTGGTAACTAGCGACCGCGGCAATGAGCAGTTCTTC. This codes for CSVVTSDRGNEQFF.

This clonotype was seen a handful of times. The rearrangement links TRBV2 to TRBJ1-2; D is ambiguous. CDR3 length: 15 residues. In germline, CDR1 is SNHLY, CDR2 FYNNEI. The ends were cut back, 5 bases at V and 2 bases at J, with 15 bases in the middle. CDR3 coding DNA: TGTGCCAGCAGTCCAAGTCGAGGCTCAAACTATGGCTACACCTTC. Protein sequence: CASSPSRGSNYGYTF.

This clonotype was counted a few times. The chain has TRBV20-1 and TRBJ2-3; no definite D call. The length of the CDR3 is 16 residues. The germline V and J ends were trimmed by 0 bases and 7 bases, with 20 bases remaining between them. Germline V gives CDR1 DFQATT, CDR2 SNEGSKA (reference sequence). The CDR3 coding sequence is TGCAGTGCTAGAGATCACACTGGCCCCATGGGTTATACGCAGTATTTT. Protein product: CSARDHTGPMGYTQYF.

CDR3 region: CATSDTDTGELFF. In DNA form, the CDR3 reads TGTGCCACCAGTGACACAGACACCGGGGAGCTGTTTTTT. The chain joins TRBV24-1 to TRBJ2-2; D not resolved. V dropped 4 bases and J dropped 3 bases, with 5 bases sitting between them. The CDR3 runs 13 residues. CDR1 and CDR2 (germline): KGHDR, SFDVKD.

As to this clonotype: An end of the junction does not agree with germline; a read error may underlie this. The V call is TRBV4-2, the J call TRBJ1-6; D remains unclear. This CDR3 has 16 residues. CDR1 and CDR2 from the germline V gene are LGHNA and YNFKEQ. Here the CDR3 reads CASSQDLQLLDSPLHF. The DNA for the CDR3 is TGTGCCAGTAGCCAAGATCTACAGCTACTAGATTCACCCCTCCACTTT.